This T cell receptor beta chain was documented in a study of T cells after posttransplantation cyclophosphamide. The CDR3 has 12 residues. Per germline, CDR1 SGHRS and CDR2 YFSETQ. The ends were cut back, 4 bases at V and 3 bases at J, with 8 bases in the middle. Assay: immunoSEQ multiplex PCR; the TCRdb copy retains only in-frame clones and omits some. Of around 50,000 clones listed, 85% to 95% were seen once; the top ten hold roughly 2.9%. This chain links TRBV5-1 with TRBJ2-7; D is possibly TRBD1 (6 bases). The receptor was isolated from a woman between 45 and 65 years old in good health and a related stem cell transplant donor. Sequencing input: PBMCs. Here the CDR3 DNA reads TGCGCCAGCAGCGAAGGGGGCTACGAGCAGTACTTC. This translates into CASSEGGYEQYF.